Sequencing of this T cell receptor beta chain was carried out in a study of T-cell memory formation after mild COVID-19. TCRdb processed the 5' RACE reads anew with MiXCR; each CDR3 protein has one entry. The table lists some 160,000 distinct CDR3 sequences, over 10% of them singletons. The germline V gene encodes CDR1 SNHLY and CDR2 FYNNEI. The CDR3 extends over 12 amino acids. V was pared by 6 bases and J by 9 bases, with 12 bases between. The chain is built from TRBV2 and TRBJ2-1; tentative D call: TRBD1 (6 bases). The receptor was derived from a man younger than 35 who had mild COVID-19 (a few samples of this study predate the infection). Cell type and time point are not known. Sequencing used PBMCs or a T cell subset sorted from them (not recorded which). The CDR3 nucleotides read TGTGCCAGCAGGGACACAGGGACTGAGCAGTTCTTC. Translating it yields CASRDTGTEQFF.